The 7 T cell receptor beta chains below all came from one sample that was sequenced in a study of T cells after yellow fever vaccination. TCRdb reprocessed the 5' RACE reads via MiXCR and lists one record per CDR3 protein. The sample includes fewer than 350,000 distinct CDR3 sequences, roughly 4.3% of them seen just once. The starting material was PBMCs, obtained 15 days after the yellow fever booster vaccination. The receptor set was obtained from a man aged 18 to 35 who received the YFV17D yellow fever vaccine.

This clonotype turned up a few times. V gene TRBV27 combines with J gene TRBJ2-1; D call uncertain. Germline V gene data show CDR1 as MNHEY and CDR2 as SMNVEV (reference sequence). This CDR3 comprises 12 residues. V was shortened by 8 bases and J by 8 bases, with 13 bases between the two germline ends. The CDR3, as DNA: TGTGCCAGCGGATATAACAACGATGAGCAGTTCTTC. It specifies CASGYNNDEQFF.

In this sample, this clonotype turned up many times. This chain uses TRBV9 with TRBJ1-3; D gene ambiguous. The CDR3 is 14 residues long. From germline, CDR1 is SGDLS and CDR2 YYNGEE. Trimming stripped 3 bases from V and 0 bases from J, with 7 bases between. Here the CDR3 reads CASSDEFSGNTIYF. The CDR3, as DNA: TGTGCCAGCAGCGATGAGTTCTCTGGAAACACCATATATTTT.

This clonotype was counted ten times or more. V is TRBV5-1 and J is TRBJ2-1, with 7 nucleotides matching TRBD2. The germline V gene has CDR1 SGHRS and CDR2 YFSETQ. Trimming took 9 bases from V and 7 from J; bases not matched to a gene: 16. CDR3 length: 15 residues. CDR3 in amino acids: CATAIELYSGNEQFF. For the CDR3, the DNA is TGCGCCACCGCAATTGAACTGTATAGCGGGAATGAGCAGTTCTTC.

This clonotype appeared many times. The chain joins TRBV12-3 or TRBV12-4 to TRBJ1-1, with unresolved D. Deletions cut 1 base from V and 4 bases from J, with 7 bases between. The CDR3 loop spans 13 amino acids. The CDR3 loop is CASSLGRVTEAFF. CDR3 sequence (DNA): TGTGCCAGCAGTTTAGGGAGAGTCACTGAAGCTTTCTTT.

There are many counts of this clonotype. The chain combines TRBV7-2 with TRBJ2-5; 7 bases map to TRBD2. V shed 3 bases, J shed 4 bases, and the junction held 5 bases outside the gene matches. The CDR3 sequence is 14 residues long. In germline, CDR1 is SGHTA, CDR2 FQGNSA. The CDR3 sequence is CASSFNGGGETQYF. In DNA form, the CDR3 reads TGTGCCAGCAGCTTCAACGGCGGGGGAGAGACCCAGTACTTC.

This clonotype has a count of ten or more. The rearrangement joins TRBV20-1 to TRBJ2-5; D remains ambiguous. The V end was cut by 7 bases, the J end by 2 bases, with 5 bases between. The germline V gene has CDR1 DFQATT and CDR2 SNEGSKA (reference sequence). The CDR3 is 10 amino acids. CDR3 in DNA: TGCAGTGGTCTACAAGAGACCCAGTACTTC. Protein sequence: CSGLQETQYF.

This rearrangement joins TRBV20-1 to TRBJ2-1; possibly TRBD2 for D (6 bases). Trimming removed 0 bases from V and 2 bases from J, with 11 bases in between. The CDR3 is 15 amino acids. The germline CDR1 and CDR2 sequences are DFQATT and SNEGSKA (reference sequence). CDR3 sequence: CSARDRREAYNEQFF. As DNA, the CDR3 is TGCAGTGCTAGAGATCGGAGGGAAGCCTACAATGAGCAGTTCTTC.